This T cell receptor beta chain was observed in a study of regulatory T cells in long-lasting Graves disease. The germline V and J ends were trimmed by 1 base and 5 bases, with 12 bases remaining between them. Germline V CDR1 and CDR2: SEHNR, FQNEAQ (reference sequence). This CDR3 has 14 residues. For TCR beta, libraries came from iRepertoire HTBI primers and Arm-PCR of CDR3 regions. TCRdb reprocessed the multiplex PCR reads via MiXCR and lists one record per CDR3 protein. The top ten clones hold roughly 23% of a sample with a few hundred thousand distinct CDR3 sequences, about a sixth of them seen once. The sample's time point: newly diagnosed GD, antithyroid drugs for less than 3 months. RNA extracted from PBMCs served as the sequencing template.

This receptor was identified in a female donor with Graves disease. This chain links TRBV7-9 with TRBJ2-7; possible D gene TRBD1, 6 bases. The input for sequencing was peripheral blood mononuclear cells (PBMCs), taken at new diagnosis, from a patient treated with antithyroid drugs. CDR3: CASSLVARGDEQYF. As DNA, the CDR3 is TGTGCCAGCAGCTTAGTTGCCAGGGGTGACGAGCAGTACTTC.